This TCR beta chain was recorded in a study of blood T cell repertoires in COVID-19. The wider study: There were acute and convalescent COVID-19 samples, and they came from the United States, Italy and Spain.

Assay used: immunoSEQ multiplex PCR; TCRdb lists only in-frame clones, some missing. Of 100,000 to 150,000 clones in the sample, around 80% were seen once. V lost 3 bases and J lost 1, with 7 bases in between. This CDR3 spans 13 amino acids. The germline V gene has CDR1 MDHEN and CDR2 SYDVKM. The clonotype was recovered from a man in his sixties with active or convalescent COVID-19. The V and J genes are TRBV28 and TRBJ2-7; TRBD1 is a possible D gene (5 bases). Input material: peripheral blood. CDR3 residues: CASSLQGSYEQYF. CDR3 bases: TGTGCCAGCAGTTTGCAGGGATCCTACGAGCAGTACTTC.